This T cell receptor beta chain was documented in a study of cytomegalovirus exposure and HLA in healthy donors. Points from the study as a whole: Investigators reported 164 TCR beta chains as tied to cytomegalovirus.

Trimming removed 2 bases at V and 4 bases at J, with 18 bases between. The CDR3 is 16 amino acids. Germline CDR1 and CDR2: MNHEY and SMNVEV (reference sequence). Using immunoSEQ multiplex PCR, the repertoire was profiled, and TCRdb retains in-frame clones only, with some absent. The table lists fewer than 95,000 clones, 94% of them singletons, with roughly 0.63% in the top ten. A word on this clone: The antigen is not known.

What was sequenced was PBMCs. The chain links TRBV27 to TRBJ2-7, with TRBD2 as a possible D gene (5 bases). This TCR was sampled from a woman between 18 and 30 years old in good health and CMV-seronegative. CDR3 nucleotide sequence: TGTGCCAGCAGTTTAAGCGGACCCACTGCCCGTTACGAGCAGTACTTC. Residues: CASSLSGPTARYEQYF.